These T cell receptor beta chains were read from a single sample in a study of CD8 T cells in ankylosing spondylitis. TCRdb re-analysed the 5' RACE reads in MiXCR, keeping a single row per CDR3 protein. The table has fewer than 400,000 distinct CDR3 sequences, under 15% seen once. Sequencing input: blood, either unsorted or a sorted T cell fraction (not recorded which). The receptors were gathered from a male donor with ankylosing spondylitis or in good health (not recorded which). CDR3s include the opening cysteine and the closing phenylalanine or tryptophan. A D gene is named only where the DNA matches it firmly. For some rows the clone size is stated as once, few or many, or as a class when expanded; others skip it.

V,J,D,size,CDR3,DNA
TRBV7-7,TRBJ2-3,-,-,CASSSGLSNTDTQYF,TGTGCCAGCAGCTCCGGACTATCCAACACAGATACGCAGTATTTT
TRBV12-5,TRBJ2-1,TRBD2,few,CASGLAAGGLYNEQFF,TGTGCTAGTGGTTTGGCAGCGGGGGGTCTATACAATGAGCAGTTCTTC
TRBV6-1,TRBJ2-7,-,few,CASRTDSIHEQYF,TGTGCCAGCAGGACGGACTCCATCCACGAGCAGTACTTC
TRBV5-1,TRBJ2-3,TRBD2,few,CASSLEGGGRADTQYF,TGCGCCAGCAGCTTGGAAGGCGGGGGGAGGGCAGATACGCAGTATTTT
TRBV5-1,TRBJ1-4,-,many,CASSLNPTNEKLFF,TGCGCCAGCAGCCTGAATCCAACTAATGAAAAACTGTTTTTT
TRBV3-1,TRBJ1-3,-,-,CASSPTYSSGNTIYF,TGTGCCAGCAGCCCTACCTACAGCTCTGGAAACACCATATATTTT
TRBV21-1,TRBJ1-6,-,many,CASSPLRAAAHNSPLHF,TGTGCCAGCAGTCCCCTGCGCGCGGCAGCTCATAATTCACCCCTCCACTTT
TRBV7-8,TRBJ2-7,-,-,CASSLERTHEQYF,TGTGCCAGCAGCTTAGAGAGGACCCACGAGCAGTACTTC
TRBV12-3/TRBV12-4,TRBJ1-1,TRBD1,few,CASRWNRGETEAFF,TGTGCCAGCAGGTGGAACAGGGGGGAGACTGAAGCTTTCTTT
TRBV5-1,TRBJ2-7,-,few,CASSLKRQPYEQYF,TGCGCCAGCAGCTTGAAAAGACAGCCCTACGAGCAGTACTTC
TRBV5-1,TRBJ1-1,-,few,CASLAREGTEAFF,TGCGCCAGCTTGGCAAGGGAGGGCACTGAAGCTTTCTTT
TRBV20-1,TRBJ2-1,TRBD2,few,CSARLAAFSYNEQFF,TGCAGTGCTAGACTAGCGGCATTCTCCTACAATGAGCAGTTCTTC
TRBV11-3,TRBJ1-4,-,few,CASSFSSSGYEKLFF,TGTGCCAGCAGCTTCTCATCCTCAGGGTATGAAAAACTGTTTTTT
TRBV4-2,TRBJ2-6,-,few,CASSREIDSGANVLTF,TGTGCCAGCAGCCGCGAGATTGATTCTGGGGCCAACGTCCTGACTTTC
TRBV4-2,TRBJ2-2,-,-,CASSQDFGGYTGELFF,TGTGCCAGCAGCCAAGATTTTGGGGGATACACCGGGGAGCTGTTTTTT
TRBV6-1,TRBJ2-2,-,-,CASRPPGAYTGELFF,TGTGCCAGCAGACCCCCCGGCGCATACACCGGGGAGCTGTTTTTT